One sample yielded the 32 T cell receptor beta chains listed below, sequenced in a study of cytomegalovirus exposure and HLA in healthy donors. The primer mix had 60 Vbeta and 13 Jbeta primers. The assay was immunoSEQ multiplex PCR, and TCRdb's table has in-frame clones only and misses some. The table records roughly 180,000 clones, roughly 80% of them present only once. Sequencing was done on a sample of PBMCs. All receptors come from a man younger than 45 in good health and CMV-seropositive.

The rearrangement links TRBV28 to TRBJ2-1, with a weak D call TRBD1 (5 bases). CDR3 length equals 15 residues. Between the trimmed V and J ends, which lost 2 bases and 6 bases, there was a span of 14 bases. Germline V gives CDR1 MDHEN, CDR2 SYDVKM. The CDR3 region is CASSLLIGATNEQFF. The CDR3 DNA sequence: TGTGCCAGCAGTTTACTGATAGGGGCTACCAATGAGCAGTTCTTC.

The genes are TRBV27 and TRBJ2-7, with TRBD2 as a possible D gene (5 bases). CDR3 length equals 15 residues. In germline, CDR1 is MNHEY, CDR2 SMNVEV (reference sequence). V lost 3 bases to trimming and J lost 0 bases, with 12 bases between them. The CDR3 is CASSFRTSSSYEQYF. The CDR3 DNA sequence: TGTGCCAGCAGTTTTCGGACTTCCAGCTCCTACGAGCAGTACTTC.

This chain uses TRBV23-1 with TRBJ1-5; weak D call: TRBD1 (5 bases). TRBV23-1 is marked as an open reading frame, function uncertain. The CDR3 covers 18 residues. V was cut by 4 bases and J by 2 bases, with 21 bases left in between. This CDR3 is CASSPRYRWAGCNQPQHF. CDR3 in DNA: TGCGCCAGCAGTCCCCGTTATAGGTGGGCAGGGTGCAATCAGCCCCAGCATTTT.

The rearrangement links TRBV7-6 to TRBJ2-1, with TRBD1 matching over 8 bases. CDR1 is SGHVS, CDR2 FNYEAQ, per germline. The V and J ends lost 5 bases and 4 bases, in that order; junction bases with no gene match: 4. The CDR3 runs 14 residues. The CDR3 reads CASSPRTGYNEQFF. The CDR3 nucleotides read TGTGCCAGCAGCCCACGGACAGGGTACAATGAGCAGTTCTTC.

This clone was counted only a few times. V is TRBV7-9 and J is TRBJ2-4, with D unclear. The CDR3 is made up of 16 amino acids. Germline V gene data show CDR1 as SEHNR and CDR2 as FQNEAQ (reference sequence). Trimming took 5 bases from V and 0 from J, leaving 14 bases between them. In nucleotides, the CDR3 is TGTGCCAGCAGCGACGGATGGAGAATAGCCAAAAACATTCAGTACTTC. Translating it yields CASSDGWRIAKNIQYF.

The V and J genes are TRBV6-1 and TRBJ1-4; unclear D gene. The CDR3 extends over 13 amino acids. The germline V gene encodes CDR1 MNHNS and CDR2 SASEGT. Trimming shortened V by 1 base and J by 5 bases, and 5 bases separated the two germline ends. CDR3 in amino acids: CASSEGRNEKLFF. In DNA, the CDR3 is TGTGCCAGCAGTGAAGGGAGAAATGAAAAACTGTTTTTT.

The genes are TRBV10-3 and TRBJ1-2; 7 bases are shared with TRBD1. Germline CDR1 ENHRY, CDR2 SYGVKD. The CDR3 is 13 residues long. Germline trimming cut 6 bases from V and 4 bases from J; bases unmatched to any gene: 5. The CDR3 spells CAIREDRAYGYTF. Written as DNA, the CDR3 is TGTGCCATCAGGGAAGACAGGGCCTATGGCTACACCTTC.

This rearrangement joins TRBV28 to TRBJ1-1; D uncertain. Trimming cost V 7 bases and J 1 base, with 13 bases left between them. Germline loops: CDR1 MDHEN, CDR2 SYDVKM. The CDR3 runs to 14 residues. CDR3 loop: CASKMRVQNTEAFF. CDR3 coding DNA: TGTGCCAGCAAGATGCGGGTCCAGAACACTGAAGCTTTCTTT.

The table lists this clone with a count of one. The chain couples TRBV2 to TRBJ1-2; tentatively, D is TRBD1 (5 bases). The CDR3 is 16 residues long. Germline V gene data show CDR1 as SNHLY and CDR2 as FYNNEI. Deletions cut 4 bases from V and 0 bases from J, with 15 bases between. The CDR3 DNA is TGTGCCAGCAGTGGGTGGAGGGGAGGGCCTAACTATGGCTACACCTTC. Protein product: CASSGWRGGPNYGYTF.

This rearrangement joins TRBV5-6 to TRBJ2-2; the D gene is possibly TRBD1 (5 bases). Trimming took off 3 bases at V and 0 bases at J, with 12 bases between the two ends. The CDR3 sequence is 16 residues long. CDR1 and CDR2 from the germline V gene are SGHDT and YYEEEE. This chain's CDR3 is CASSSFGAANTGELFF. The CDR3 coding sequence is TGTGCCAGCAGCTCCTTTGGGGCAGCGAACACCGGGGAGCTGTTTTTT.

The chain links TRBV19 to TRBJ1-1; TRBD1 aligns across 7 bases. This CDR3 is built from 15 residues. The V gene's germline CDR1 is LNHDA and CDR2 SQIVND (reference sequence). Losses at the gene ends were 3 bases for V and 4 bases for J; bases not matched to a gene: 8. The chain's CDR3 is CASSIPGGTGTEAFF. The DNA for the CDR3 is TGTGCCAGTAGTATTCCAGGGGGTACGGGCACTGAAGCTTTCTTT.

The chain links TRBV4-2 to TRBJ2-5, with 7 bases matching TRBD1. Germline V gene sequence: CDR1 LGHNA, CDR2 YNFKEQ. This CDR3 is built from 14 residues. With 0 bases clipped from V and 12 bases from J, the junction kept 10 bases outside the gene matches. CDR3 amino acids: CASSQDPASRGKYF. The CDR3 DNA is TGTGCCAGCAGCCAAGATCCTGCGTCCAGGGGGAAGTACTTC.

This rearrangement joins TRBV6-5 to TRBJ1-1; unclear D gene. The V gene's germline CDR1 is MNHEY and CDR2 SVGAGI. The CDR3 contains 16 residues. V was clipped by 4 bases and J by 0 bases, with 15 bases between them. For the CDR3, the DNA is TGTGCCAGCAGTTCTACCTCCGGAGGCATGAACACTGAAGCTTTCTTT. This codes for CASSSTSGGMNTEAFF.

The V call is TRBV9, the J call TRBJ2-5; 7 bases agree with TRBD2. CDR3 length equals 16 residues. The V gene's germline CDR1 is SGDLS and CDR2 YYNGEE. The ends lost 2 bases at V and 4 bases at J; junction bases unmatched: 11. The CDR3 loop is CASSVSRRTSRETQYF. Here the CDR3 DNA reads TGTGCCAGCAGCGTTTCCCGCCGGACTAGTCGAGAGACCCAGTACTTC.

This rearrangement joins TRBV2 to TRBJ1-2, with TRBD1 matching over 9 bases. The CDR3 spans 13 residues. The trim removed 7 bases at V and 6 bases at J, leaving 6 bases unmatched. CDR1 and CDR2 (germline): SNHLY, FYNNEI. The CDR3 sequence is CASNRRDRDGYTF. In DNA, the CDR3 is TGTGCCAGCAACCGTCGGGACAGGGATGGCTACACCTTC.

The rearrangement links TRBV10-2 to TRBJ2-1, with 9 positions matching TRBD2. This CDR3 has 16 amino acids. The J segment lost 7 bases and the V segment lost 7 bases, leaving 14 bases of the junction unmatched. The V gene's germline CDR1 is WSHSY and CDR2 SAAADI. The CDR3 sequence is CASMARLAVASNEQFF. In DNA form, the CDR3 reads TGCGCCAGCATGGCGAGACTAGCGGTCGCTTCGAATGAGCAGTTCTTC.

This chain's CDR3 is CASSSPSGSFGELFF. In DNA form, the CDR3 reads TGTGCCAGCAGCTCCCCGAGCGGGAGCTTCGGGGAGCTGTTTTTT. The gene calls are TRBV7-3 and TRBJ2-2, with TRBD2 matching 8 bases. Looked up from germline, CDR1 is SGHTA and CDR2 is FQGTGA. V was clipped by 4 bases and J by 7 bases; unmatched bases: 8. This CDR3 contains 15 residues. The variable domain in full, with the rest retrieved from reference TRBV7-3 and TRBJ2-2, is GAGVSQTPSNKVTEKGKYVELRCDPISGHTALYWYRQSLGQGPEFLIYFQGTGAADDSGLPNDRFFAVRPEGSVSTLKIQRTERGDSAVYLCASSSPSGSFGELFFGEGSRLTVL.

In nucleotides, the CDR3 is TGTGCCAGCAGTTACGTACGGCCTAGTCAAGAGACCCAGTACTTC. It encodes CASSYVRPSQETQYF. The J gene is TRBJ2-5, the V gene TRBV6-6; D call uncertain. V lost 2 bases and J lost 2, with 12 bases in between. The CDR3 runs to 15 residues. Germline values: CDR1 MNHNY, CDR2 SVGAGI (reference sequence).

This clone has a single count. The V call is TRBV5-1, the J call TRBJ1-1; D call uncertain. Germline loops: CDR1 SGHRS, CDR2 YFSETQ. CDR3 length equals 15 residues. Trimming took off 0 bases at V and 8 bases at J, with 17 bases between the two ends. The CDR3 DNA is TGCGCCAGCAGCTTGGAGCGGACGGCCCATCGGGAAGCTTTCTTT. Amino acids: CASSLERTAHREAFF. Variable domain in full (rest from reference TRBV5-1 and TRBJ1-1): KAGVTQTPRYLIKTRGQQVTLSCSPISGHRSVSWYQQTPGQGLQFLFEYFSETQRNKGNFPGRFSGRQFSNSRSEMNVSTLELGDSALYLCASSLERTAHREAFFGQGTRLTVV.

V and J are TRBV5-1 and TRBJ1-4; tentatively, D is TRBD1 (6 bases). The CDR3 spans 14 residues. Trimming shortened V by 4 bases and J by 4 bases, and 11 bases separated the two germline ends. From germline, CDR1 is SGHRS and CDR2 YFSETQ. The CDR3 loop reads CASSPGEGNEKLFF. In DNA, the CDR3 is TGCGCCAGCAGCCCAGGGGAGGGTAATGAAAAACTGTTTTTT. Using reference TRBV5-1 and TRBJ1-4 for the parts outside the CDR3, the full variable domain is KAGVTQTPRYLIKTRGQQVTLSCSPISGHRSVSWYQQTPGQGLQFLFEYFSETQRNKGNFPGRFSGRQFSNSRSEMNVSTLELGDSALYLCASSPGEGNEKLFFGSGTQLSVL.

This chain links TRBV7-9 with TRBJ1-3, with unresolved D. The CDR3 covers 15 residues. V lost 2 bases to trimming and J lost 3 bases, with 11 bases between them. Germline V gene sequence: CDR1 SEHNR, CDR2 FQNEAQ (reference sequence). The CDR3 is CASSLPSGVGNTIYF. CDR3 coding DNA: TGTGCCAGCAGCTTACCATCGGGAGTTGGAAACACCATATATTTT.

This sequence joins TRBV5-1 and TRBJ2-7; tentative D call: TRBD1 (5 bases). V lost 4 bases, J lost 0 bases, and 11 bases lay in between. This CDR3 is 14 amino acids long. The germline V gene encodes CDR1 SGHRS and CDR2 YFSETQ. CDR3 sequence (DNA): TGCGCCAGCAGCCCAGGGTGGGGCTCCTACGAGCAGTACTTC. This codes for CASSPGWGSYEQYF. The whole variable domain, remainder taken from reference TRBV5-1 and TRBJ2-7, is KAGVTQTPRYLIKTRGQQVTLSCSPISGHRSVSWYQQTPGQGLQFLFEYFSETQRNKGNFPGRFSGRQFSNSRSEMNVSTLELGDSALYLCASSPGWGSYEQYFGPGTRLTVT.

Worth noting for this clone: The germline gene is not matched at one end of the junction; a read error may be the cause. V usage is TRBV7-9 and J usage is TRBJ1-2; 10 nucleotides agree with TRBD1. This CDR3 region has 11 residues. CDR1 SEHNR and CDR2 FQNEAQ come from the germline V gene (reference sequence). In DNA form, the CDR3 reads TGTGCCAGCAGCTTCGACAGGGGGCCTAACTTC. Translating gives CASSFDRGPNF.

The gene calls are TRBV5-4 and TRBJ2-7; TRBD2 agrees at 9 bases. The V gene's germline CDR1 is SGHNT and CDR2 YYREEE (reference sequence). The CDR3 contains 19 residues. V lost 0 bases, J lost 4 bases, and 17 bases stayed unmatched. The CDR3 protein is CASSLGGRVAGEAGYEQYF. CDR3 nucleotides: TGTGCCAGCAGCTTGGGTGGGAGGGTAGCGGGAGAGGCGGGGTACGAGCAGTACTTC.

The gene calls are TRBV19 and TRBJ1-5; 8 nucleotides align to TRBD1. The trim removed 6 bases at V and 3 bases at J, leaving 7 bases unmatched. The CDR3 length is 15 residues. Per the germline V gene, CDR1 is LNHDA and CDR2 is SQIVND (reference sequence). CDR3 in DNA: TGTGCCAGTAGCGATACAGGGGGTGTCAATCAGCCCCAGCATTTT. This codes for CASSDTGGVNQPQHF. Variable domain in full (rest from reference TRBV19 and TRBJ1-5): DGGITQSPKYLFRKEGQNVTLSCEQNLNHDAMYWYRQDPGQGLRLIYYSQIVNDFQKGDIAEGYSVSREKKESFPLTVTSAQKNPTAFYLCASSDTGGVNQPQHFGDGTRLSIL.

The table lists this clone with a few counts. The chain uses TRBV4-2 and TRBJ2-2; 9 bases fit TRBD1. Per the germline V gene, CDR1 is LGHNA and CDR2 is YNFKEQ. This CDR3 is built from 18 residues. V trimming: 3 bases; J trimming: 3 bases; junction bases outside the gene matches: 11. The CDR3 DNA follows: TGTGCCAGCAGCCAGGATTGGACAGGGGAAGGGGACACCGGGGAGCTGTTTTTT. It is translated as CASSQDWTGEGDTGELFF.

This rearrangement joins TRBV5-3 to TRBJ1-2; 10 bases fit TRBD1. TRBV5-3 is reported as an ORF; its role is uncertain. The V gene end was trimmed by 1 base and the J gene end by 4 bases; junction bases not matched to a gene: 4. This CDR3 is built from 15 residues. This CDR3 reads CARSLRDRGIYGYTF. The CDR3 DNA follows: TGTGCCAGAAGCTTGCGGGACAGGGGTATCTATGGCTACACCTTC.

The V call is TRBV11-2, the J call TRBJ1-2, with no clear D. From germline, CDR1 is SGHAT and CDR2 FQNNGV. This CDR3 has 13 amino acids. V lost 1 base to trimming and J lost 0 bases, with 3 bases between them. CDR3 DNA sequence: TGTGCCAGCAGCTTAGCAGCTAACTATGGCTACACCTTC. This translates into CASSLAANYGYTF.

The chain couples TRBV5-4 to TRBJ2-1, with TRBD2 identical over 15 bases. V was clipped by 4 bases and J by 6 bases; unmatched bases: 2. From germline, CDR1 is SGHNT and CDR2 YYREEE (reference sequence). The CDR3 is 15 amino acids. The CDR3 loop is CASSGGLAGGNEQFF. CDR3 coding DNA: TGTGCCAGCAGCGGGGGACTAGCGGGAGGCAATGAGCAGTTCTTC.

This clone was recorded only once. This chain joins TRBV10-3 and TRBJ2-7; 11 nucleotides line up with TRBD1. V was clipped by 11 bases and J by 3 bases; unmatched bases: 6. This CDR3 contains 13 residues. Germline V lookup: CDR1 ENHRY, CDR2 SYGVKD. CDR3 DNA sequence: TGTGCCCCCATTGGGACAGGGGGCTACGAGCAGTACTTC. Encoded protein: CAPIGTGGYEQYF.

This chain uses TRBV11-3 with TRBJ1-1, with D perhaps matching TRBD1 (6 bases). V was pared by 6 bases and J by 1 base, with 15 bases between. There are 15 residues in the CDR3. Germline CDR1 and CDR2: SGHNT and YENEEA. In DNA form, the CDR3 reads TGTGCCAGCAGGAATTACAGGGCGGGGAACACTGAAGCTTTCTTT. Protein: CASRNYRAGNTEAFF.

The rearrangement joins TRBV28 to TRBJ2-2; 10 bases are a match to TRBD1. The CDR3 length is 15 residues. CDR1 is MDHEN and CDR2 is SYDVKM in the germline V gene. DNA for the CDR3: TGTGCGCTTGAGTCTAGGACAGGGGGGGCCGGGGAGCTGTTTTTT. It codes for CALESRTGGAGELFF.